This TCR beta chain was recorded in a study of long-term antiretroviral therapy in people with HIV. This clone came up once. No antigen is known for it. It was version v3.0 of the immunoSEQ assay that was run at survey level. The method was immunoSEQ multiplex PCR; TCRdb's version includes in-frame clones alone and lacks a portion of them. The sample lists about 32,000 clones; roughly 97% were seen once. Study outcomes and limitations: Repertoires looked antigen-experienced, with only a slight naive shift after ART. Subsequent to ART, diversity was augmented yet persisted below that of transplant donor controls.

The sample was unsorted PBMCs, taken 7.6 years after starting antiretroviral therapy. The sequence was obtained from a man aged 25-45 years with HIV.

In nucleotides, the CDR3 is TGTGCCACCAGCAGCCGGGACCGTGCCTACGAGCAGTACTTC. It encodes CATSSRDRAYEQYF. The chain joins TRBV15 to TRBJ2-7; D may be TRBD1 or TRBD2 (5 bases each). V gave up 3 bases and J gave up 2 bases, with 11 bases separating them. This CDR3 is built from 14 residues. Germline CDR1 LNHNV, CDR2 YYDKDF (reference sequence).